The clone carrying this T cell receptor beta chain was observed many times. The germline gives CDR1 SGHTA, CDR2 FQGNSA. The CDR3 totals 14 residues. V lost 3 bases and J 2 bases, leaving 10 bases between the germline ends. This sample is drawn from a study of T cells in Graves' hyperthyroidism and ophthalmopathy. Study information: At the time of initial diagnosis and before any treatment, peripheral blood was collected.

No ophthalmopathy progression within 18 months constituted stable Graves' hyperthyroidism. The diagnostic basis comprised clinical symptoms, serum thyroxine and TRAb, thyroid ultrasound and orbital computed tomography. TCR beta CDR3 sequences were amplified from RNA transcripts. During a first-round RT-PCR of the TCR CDR3, the HTBI primer set was used. Using its own MiXCR run on the multiplex PCR reads, TCRdb lists one record per CDR3 protein. The table records roughly 840,000 distinct CDR3 sequences, over 35% of them present only once. The source is a man in his late teens or twenties with Graves' hyperthyroidism. Sequences were obtained from blood. The chain joins TRBV7-2 to TRBJ1-2; D uncertain. CDR3 DNA: TGTGCCAGCAGCTTGCTAGAGGAGAACTATGGCTACACCTTC. Translating it yields CASSLLEENYGYTF.